This T cell receptor beta chain was sequenced in a study of T-cell memory formation after mild COVID-19 (dated by TCRdb to the early 2020s). Concerning the study at large: TCR sequence clusters from the two donors were found to be largely donor specific. Two young, previously healthy adult volunteers, one female and one male, were included in the cohort. In two donors, T-cell clones that expanded and contracted after mild COVID-19 were followed by sequencing TCRalpha and TCRbeta repertoires longitudinally.

The germline V gene supplies CDR1 SGHVS and CDR2 FQNEAQ. Trimmed from V: 3 bases; trimmed from J: 7 bases; junction bases lacking a gene match: 12. From cysteine to phenylalanine, the CDR3 is 19 amino acids long. Only the CDR3 DNA is retained, 57 bases long and in frame from the first base. Points the paper makes about the study in general: Clones contracting from day 15 to 85 had balanced CD4/CD8 phenotypes, while a second wave expanding from day 15 to 37 was biased towards CD4+. Contracting CD4+ clones turned up mainly in the CM and EM memory subsets, whereas EMRA was where CD8+ clones were enriched. The study covered only two mild cases, and larger cohorts including severe cases with pre-infection samples were considered necessary. Some responding clones were detected in pre-infection memory, which suggested that pre-existing cross-reactive memory T cells had joined the SARS-CoV-2 response. Whether the second-wave clones peaking on day 37 were SARS-CoV-2 specific was not confirmed.

The sequencing machine was an Illumina NovaSeq 6000. TCRalpha and TCRbeta cDNA libraries were constructed by 5'RACE with constant-segment primers, with sample barcodes and unique molecular identifiers being introduced. Trizol reagent was used to extract RNA from every sample. Library amplification was performed in two PCR steps, and a second sample barcode and Illumina TruSeq adapters were introduced in the second step. Libraries were sequenced on an Illumina NovaSeq with 2 x 150 bp paired-end reads. On the study's bioinformatics: Reads were demultiplexed and collapsed into UMI-guided consensus sequences with migec v1.2.7. Using mixcr v2.1.11, UMI consensuses were aligned to TRA and TRB V and J templates and then assembled into clonotypes. A clonotype was counted as expanded or contracted only if both edgeR and NoisET called the change significant, with noise models trained on biological replicates. For edgeR calls, the cutoffs were a false discovery rate-adjusted p below 0.01 and a log2 fold-change threshold of 1. As an exploratory analysis of dynamics, PCA with hierarchical clustering was applied to max-normalized trajectories of the 1000 most abundant clonotypes. Each responding clone was given a CD4 or CD8 phenotype based on the CD4+ and CD8+ repertoires, which had been sequenced separately. The public sequencing data were trimmed at Q25 with fastp and processed into clonotypes with MiXCR by TCRdb, which kept only in-frame beta chains. All rows with the same CDR3 protein become a single entry with the most common DNA and genes. The authors' filters were not applied to this entry. This sample holds fewer than 450,000 distinct CDR3 sequences; about 24% were observed only once. Jointly, the top ten make up around 9% of the sample.

This clonotype has only a few counts. Its antigen is unknown. Per-base quality was not reported, and no clone a single base away is much larger than it. Ficoll-Paque density gradient centrifugation was the method used to isolate PBMCs. The sequencing sample was made of PBMCs or a T cell subset sorted from them (not recorded which). The source is an adult woman who had mild COVID-19 (a few samples of this study predate the infection). The sample titles of this study are shuffled in the database, so cell type and time point are left out; the donor was told from shared clones. The sequence joins TRBV7-8 to TRBJ2-2; 15 junctional bases match TRBD2. The CDR3 here reads CASSFLGLAGGPSIGELFF. Read as DNA, the sequence is TGTGCCAGCAGCTTCCTTGGACTAGCGGGAGGGCCATCGATCGGGGAGCTGTTTTTT.